A single sample is the source of the 17 T cell receptor beta chains below, sequenced in a study of T-cell reconstitution after alpha-beta-depleted transplantation in children. The TCRbeta library incorporated unique molecular identifiers. TCRdb redid the calling of the PCR reads with MiXCR, one entry per CDR3 protein. This sample yields a few hundred thousand distinct CDR3 sequences, of which roughly an eighth are seen a single time; around 5.8% belongs to the top ten. The specimen comprised PBMCs from the stem cell graft donor, sampled from the stem cell graft. These receptors all stem from a human donor who donated a stem cell graft to a child with combined immunodeficiency.

The V gene is TRBV10-3, the J gene TRBJ2-1, with D perhaps TRBD1 (6 bases). Germline V gene lookup returns CDR1 ENHRY and CDR2 SYGVKD. The CDR3 is 12 residues long. Here the CDR3 DNA reads TGTGCTGTGGGGGCACCCTCGGATGAGCAGTTCTTC. Its translation: CAVGAPSDEQFF.

The chain is built from TRBV12-3 or TRBV12-4 and TRBJ2-7; D is unclear. Trimming removed 4 bases from V and 2 bases from J, with 9 bases in between. CDR3 length: 13 amino acids. CDR3 DNA: TGTGCCAGCAGTTCCGCCCCCCCCTACGAGCAGTACTTC. It codes for CASSSAPPYEQYF.

Many counts were recorded for this clonotype. The V and J genes are TRBV14 and TRBJ1-3; D gene unclear. The V and J ends lost 2 bases and 2 bases respectively, with 4 bases between them. This CDR3 has 13 amino acids. Per germline, CDR1 SGHDN and CDR2 FVKESK. DNA of the CDR3: TGTGCCAGCAGCCAAACGACTGGAAACACCATATATTTT. Its protein product is CASSQTTGNTIYF.

This clonotype showed up just a few times. V and J are TRBV29-1 and TRBJ2-3; 13 bases line up with TRBD2. The CDR3 consists of 17 residues. Germline CDR1 and CDR2: SQVTM and ANQGSEA. Unmatched junction bases numbered 10, after V lost 7 bases and J lost 0 bases. In nucleotides, the CDR3 is TGCAGCGCTGCGGGACTAGCGGGATCCCCTAGCACAGATACGCAGTATTTT. It codes for CSAAGLAGSPSTDTQYF.

The V gene is TRBV30, the J gene TRBJ1-4; D is perhaps TRBD1 (6 bases). V gave up 0 bases and J gave up 6 bases, with 14 bases separating them. The CDR3 loop spans 15 amino acids. Germline V lookup: CDR1 GTSNPN, CDR2 SVGIG (reference sequence). CDR3 amino acids: CAWSVTGGRYEKLFF. The CDR3, as DNA: TGTGCCTGGAGTGTAACGGGGGGCCGTTATGAAAAACTGTTTTTT.

The sample holds a few counts of this clonotype. The gene calls are TRBV18 and TRBJ2-7; D assignment may be TRBD1 or TRBD2 (6 bases each). Germline V lookup: CDR1 KGHSH, CDR2 LQKENI. V lost 4 bases and J lost 5, with 15 bases in between. The CDR3 runs 14 residues. CDR3 DNA sequence: TGTGCCAGCTCACTGGGGGGCACCCTCGACGAGCAGTACTTC. Translated: CASSLGGTLDEQYF.

This clonotype occurred many times. The chain joins TRBV12-3 or TRBV12-4 to TRBJ2-2, with D possibly called TRBD1 or TRBD2 (5 bases each). The CDR3 is 14 residues long. The V gene lost 2 bases and the J gene lost 9 bases, with 13 bases spanning the gap. CDR3 amino acids: CASSLLARDRELFF. The CDR3 DNA reads TGTGCCAGCAGTTTACTTGCCAGGGACCGGGAGCTGTTTTTT.

This chain links TRBV7-2 with TRBJ2-1; a possible D gene is TRBD2 (5 bases). Germline values: CDR1 SGHTA, CDR2 FQGNSA. CDR3 size: 15 residues. Trimming stripped 5 bases from V and 6 bases from J, with 17 bases between. CDR3 amino acids: CASSLRGKGINEQFF. The CDR3 region has the DNA TGTGCCAGCAGCCTGAGAGGGAAGGGTATCAATGAGCAGTTCTTC.

This clonotype has ten or more counts. The V gene is TRBV27, the J gene TRBJ2-3; weak D call: TRBD2 (6 bases). Deletions cut 5 bases from V and 7 bases from J, with 25 bases between. The CDR3 spans 17 residues. Germline CDR1 is MNHEY and CDR2 is SMNVEV (reference sequence). The CDR3 region has the DNA TGTGCCAGCAGTCCTCGGATATCGGAGGCGGGGCGGTATACGCAGTATTTT. It is translated as CASSPRISEAGRYTQYF.

This clonotype was seen more than once but under ten times. The chain has TRBV11-2 and TRBJ2-7; 10 bases match TRBD1. The germline CDR1 and CDR2 sequences are SGHAT and FQNNGV. The CDR3 covers 15 residues. V lost 5 bases to trimming and J lost 4 bases; unmatched junction nucleotides: 8. CDR3 DNA sequence: TGTGCCAGCAGCCTTGCGCCGGGACAGGGGTACGAGCAGTACTTC. This sequence encodes CASSLAPGQGYEQYF.

This clonotype was seen more than once but under ten times. The gene calls are TRBV24-1 and TRBJ2-7; perhaps TRBD1 as D (5 bases). Trimming pared 0 bases from V and 3 bases from J, leaving 8 bases between. CDR3 size: 14 residues. Germline CDR1 KGHDR, CDR2 SFDVKD. CDR3 residues: CATSDLDSYYEQYF. In nucleotides, the CDR3 is TGTGCCACCAGTGATTTGGACAGCTACTACGAGCAGTACTTC.

This clonotype was counted many times. V and J are TRBV29-1 and TRBJ2-7; possibly TRBD2 for D (6 bases). V lost 1 base, J lost 4 bases, and 14 bases lay in between. This CDR3 contains 14 residues. Germline-derived CDR1 and CDR2 are SQVTM and ANQGSEA. For the CDR3, the DNA is TGCAGCGTTGAAGCCCCTGGGGGGACTTACGAGCAGTACTTC. The encoded protein is CSVEAPGGTYEQYF.

This clonotype was seen many times. This chain links TRBV12-3 or TRBV12-4 with TRBJ2-1; D may be TRBD2 (5 bases). The ends were cut back, 2 bases at V and 2 bases at J, with 13 bases in the middle. This CDR3 has 16 amino acids. The CDR3 sequence is CASSLLSGLPYNEQFF. CDR3 nucleotides: TGTGCCAGCAGTTTACTCAGCGGCCTTCCCTACAATGAGCAGTTCTTC.

This clonotype was picked up a small number of times. This sequence joins TRBV15 and TRBJ2-1, with 12 bases lining up with TRBD2. The V and J ends lost 0 bases and 6 bases, in that order; junction bases with no gene match: 6. Germline loops: CDR1 LNHNV, CDR2 YYDKDF (reference sequence). CDR3 size: 17 residues. The CDR3 spells CATSRDSGLAGRNEQFF. The CDR3 region has the DNA TGTGCCACCAGCAGAGATAGTGGACTAGCGGGACGCAATGAGCAGTTCTTC.

This clonotype was observed a handful of times. V and J are TRBV30 and TRBJ1-1; 7 nucleotides line up with TRBD1. V was clipped by 8 bases and J by 8 bases; unmatched bases: 17. The germline V gene encodes CDR1 GTSNPN and CDR2 SVGIG (reference sequence). CDR3 length equals 14 residues. This CDR3 reads CAGTTGVFVGEAFF. The CDR3 nucleotides are TGTGCCGGGACCACAGGGGTGTTCGTGGGGGAAGCTTTCTTT.

CDR3 DNA: TGTGCCAGCAGCGTAGGAGGGGCTAGCGGGAGGCCGAACACCGGGGAGCTGTTTTTT. Protein: CASSVGGASGRPNTGELFF. This chain uses TRBV9 with TRBJ2-2; 11 bases agree with TRBD2. Per germline, CDR1 SGDLS and CDR2 YYNGEE. This CDR3 has 19 residues. J lost 0 bases, V lost 0 bases, and 7 bases had no gene match.

This clonotype has more than one count but fewer than ten. V and J are TRBV6-2 or TRBV6-3 and TRBJ2-1, with 7 bases lining up with TRBD2. The CDR3 has 20 amino acids. Losses at the gene ends were 4 bases for V and 4 bases for J; bases not matched to a gene: 22. The germline CDR1 and CDR2 sequences are MNHEY and SVGEGT. As DNA, the CDR3 is TGTGCCAGCAGTTCCCCGACTCAATTCTTTGCGGGAGAAGGGTACAATGAGCAGTTCTTC. Encoded protein: CASSSPTQFFAGEGYNEQFF.